The clone carrying this T cell receptor beta chain was seen only once. This CDR3 region has 18 residues. Germline V CDR1 and CDR2: SGHNT, YYREEE (reference sequence). The J segment lost 1 base and the V segment lost 4 bases, leaving 13 bases of the junction unmatched. These data are taken from a study of blood T cell repertoires in COVID-19. Overall study context: COVID-19 samples collected from the United States, Italy and Spain covered acute and convalescent phases. The analysed material was cDNA or gDNA that came from T cells, B-cell-depleted T cells, or PBMCs.

The method was immunoSEQ multiplex PCR; TCRdb's version includes in-frame clones alone and lacks a portion of them. Here the sample spans 250,000 to 300,000 clones, 90% being singletons. This chain uses TRBV5-4 with TRBJ2-2, with TRBD2 identical over 7 bases. The clonotype originates from a woman aged 25 to 39 who had recovered from COVID-19. Sequencing input: PBMCs or T cells enriched from blood (not recorded which). The CDR3 sequence: CASSKGGPVSQNTGELFF. The CDR3 DNA sequence: TGTGCCAGCAGCAAGGGAGGGCCGGTATCACAGAACACCGGGGAGCTGTTTTTT.